This TCR beta chain stems from a study of blood T cell repertoires in COVID-19. Sequencing used immunoSEQ multiplex PCR; TCRdb keeps in-frame clones, though not all of them. This table has 65,000 to 100,000 clones, about 82% appearing once. This clone was counted between two and nine times. The V gene's germline CDR1 is SEHNR and CDR2 FQNEAQ (reference sequence). The CDR3 is 15 amino acids. The J segment lost 2 bases and the V segment lost 1 base, leaving 4 bases of the junction unmatched. V is TRBV7-9 and J is TRBJ1-2; 7 bases agree with TRBD1. Input material: peripheral blood. The TCR comes from an elderly woman with acute or convalescent COVID-19. The CDR3 sequence is CASSLEDRWNYGYTF. The CDR3 DNA follows: TGTGCCAGCAGCTTAGAGGACAGGTGGAACTATGGCTACACCTTC.